What follows describes a single T cell receptor (beta chain). Antigen specificity is unknown. These data are taken from a study of post-analysis software for immune sequencing data. Presence of unique molecular identifiers characterized the TCR beta cDNA libraries. Using its own MiXCR run on the PCR reads, TCRdb lists one record per CDR3 protein. The sample lists about 680,000 distinct CDR3 sequences; 59% were seen once. V gave up 3 bases and J gave up 6 bases; unmatched junction bases: 9. Germline V CDR1 and CDR2: SEHNR, FQNEAQ (reference sequence). The CDR3 extends over 17 amino acids. Study-level findings and limits: TRBV5-6, TRBV5-1 and TRBV20-1 were among roughly five TRBV segments more frequent in patients than controls. Controls showed significantly higher normalized Chao1 diversity than did multiple sclerosis patients.

This clonotype was obtained from a girl aged 2 to 9 with multiple sclerosis. Sequenced input: blood. The chain uses TRBV7-9 and TRBJ2-1; 12 bases line up with TRBD2. CDR3 amino acids: CASSFASGGASSNEQFF. For the CDR3, the DNA is TGTGCCAGCAGCTTCGCTAGCGGGGGGGCTTCGTCCAATGAGCAGTTCTTC. Variable domain in full (rest from reference TRBV7-9 and TRBJ2-1): DTGVSQNPRHKITKRGQNVTFRCDPISEHNRLYWYRQTLGQGPEFLTYFQNEAQLEKSRLLSDRFSAERPKGSFSTLEIQRTEQGDSAMYLCASSFASGGASSNEQFFGPGTRLTVL.